This is a list of T cell receptor beta chains from one sample in a study of early T cells in non-severe SARS-CoV-2 infection. One entry per CDR3 protein results from TCRdb running MiXCR on the 5' RACE reads. The table includes roughly 100,000 distinct CDR3 sequences, about 12% detected once. The source material was whole blood. All receptors come from an adult who was a healthcare worker with PCR-confirmed SARS-CoV-2 infection or an uninfected control (not recorded which). Each CDR3 is given with its conserved first and last residue. A D gene is named only where the DNA matches it firmly. Expanded clones are given a class, and other clones once, few, many or no size at all.

TRBJ1-2	.	.	TRBV3-1	TGTGCCAGCAGCCAGGGGGGAATGTATGGCTACACCTTC	CASSQGGMYGYTF
TRBJ2-1	.	few	TRBV19	TGTGCCAGTAGTACCCGGCCTAACGCTTACAATGAGCAGTTCTTC	CASSTRPNAYNEQFF
TRBJ1-6	.	many	TRBV20-1	TGCAGTGCTTGGGAGGGGCGGGGTAGTGGTTATTCACCCCTCCACTTT	CSAWEGRGSGYSPLHF
TRBJ1-6	.	.	TRBV14	TGTGCCAGCAGCCAAGAACGAAGGCAGGGTACCAATTCACCCCTCCACTTT	CASSQERRQGTNSPLHF
TRBJ1-6	TRBD1	few	TRBV20-1	TGCAGTGCTAAATACGGACAGGGGAATTCACCCCTCCACTTT	CSAKYGQGNSPLHF
TRBJ2-1	.	.	TRBV5-6	TGTGCCAGCAGCTTGGCTTATCGCGGGAAGGGTTACAATGAGCAGTTCTTC	CASSLAYRGKGYNEQFF
TRBJ1-4	.	.	TRBV28	TGTGCCAGCAGTTTCAGGCCGGATGAAAAACTGTTTTTT	CASSFRPDEKLFF
TRBJ2-3	.	many	TRBV6-4	TGTGCCAGCAGTGACTCCCCGGCAGATACGCAGTATTTT	CASSDSPADTQYF
TRBJ1-5	TRBD1	few	TRBV7-9	TGTGCCAGCAGCAAGACAGGGGCTTCAGAACAGCCCCAGCATTTT	CASSKTGASEQPQHF
TRBJ2-5	.	.	TRBV10-3	TGTGCCATCAGTGAGTCGTCGAGCTTAAAGGGGACCCAGTACTTC	CAISESSSLKGTQYF
TRBJ2-1	TRBD2	once	TRBV2	TGTGCCAGCAGTGGGGGTCTAGCGGGAGGGCCGCGGACCTACAATGAGCAGTTCTTC	CASSGGLAGGPRTYNEQFF
TRBJ2-4	.	many	TRBV7-9	TGTGCCAGCAGCTCCCGGGACCCACAAAGCATTCAGTACTTC	CASSSRDPQSIQYF
TRBJ2-7	.	many	TRBV6-6	TGTGCCAGCATCCCACAGGGAACCGAGCAGTACTTC	CASIPQGTEQYF
TRBJ2-1	.	.	TRBV15	TGTGCCACCAGCCGAGTGCGGGAGCAGTTCTTC	CATSRVREQFF
TRBJ2-7	TRBD1	many	TRBV28	TGTGCCAGCAGTCTCCCGGGACAGGGTCCCGAGCAGTACTTC	CASSLPGQGPEQYF
TRBJ2-2	.	.	TRBV11-3	TGTGCCAGCAGCTTAGGGCCGCCCTGGGAGCTGTTTTTT	CASSLGPPWELFF
TRBJ2-3	.	many	TRBV12-3/TRBV12-4	TGTGCCAGCACCTTCGGGCGGAGGCCCCGTGGGGATACGCAGTATTTT	CASTFGRRPRGDTQYF
TRBJ1-2	.	many	TRBV20-1	TGCAGTGCCCGGAAGGGAGGGGAGGGCTACACCTTC	CSARKGGEGYTF
TRBJ1-5	.	many	TRBV28	TGTGCCAGCAGCTGGGACTTCACGAACTCCTATAGCAATCAGCCCCAGCATTTT	CASSWDFTNSYSNQPQHF
TRBJ2-1	.	few	TRBV6-6	TGTGCCAGCGGTTTACGGAGCAGGGCCCACAATGAGCAGTTCTTC	CASGLRSRAHNEQFF
TRBJ2-1	.	few	TRBV7-9	TGTGCCAGCAGCTTATACGGGGCCGGGAACAATGAGCAGTTCTTC	CASSLYGAGNNEQFF